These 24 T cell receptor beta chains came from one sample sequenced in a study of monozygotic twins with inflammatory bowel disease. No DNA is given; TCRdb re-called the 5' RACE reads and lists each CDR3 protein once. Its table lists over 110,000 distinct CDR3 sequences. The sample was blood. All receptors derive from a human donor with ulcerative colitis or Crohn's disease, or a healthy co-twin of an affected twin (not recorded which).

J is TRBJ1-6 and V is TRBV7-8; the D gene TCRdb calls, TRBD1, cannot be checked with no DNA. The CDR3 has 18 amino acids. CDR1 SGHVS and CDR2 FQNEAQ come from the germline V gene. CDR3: CASRRILEPPSYNSPLHF.

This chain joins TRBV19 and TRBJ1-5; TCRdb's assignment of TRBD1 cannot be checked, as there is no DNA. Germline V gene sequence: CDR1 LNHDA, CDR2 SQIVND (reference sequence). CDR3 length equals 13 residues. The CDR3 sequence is CASSIGPRQPQHF.

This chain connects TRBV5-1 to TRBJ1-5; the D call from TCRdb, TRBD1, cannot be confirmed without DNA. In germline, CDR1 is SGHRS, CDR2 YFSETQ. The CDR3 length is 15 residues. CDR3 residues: CASSLGTGYNQPQHF.

The CDR3 protein is CASSRRGGLTDTQYF. V usage is TRBV11-2 and J usage is TRBJ2-3; TCRdb designates TRBD2, a call that cannot be tested without DNA. Germline lookup yields CDR1 SGHAT and CDR2 FQNNGV. The CDR3 runs to 15 residues.

The chain's CDR3 is CASSLADNEQFF. The chain is built from TRBV5-6 and TRBJ2-1. The CDR3 covers 12 residues. CDR1 and CDR2 (germline): SGHDT, YYEEEE. The full variable domain, its missing parts supplied by reference TRBV5-6 and TRBJ2-1, is DAGVTQSPTHLIKTRGQQVTLRCSPKSGHDTVSWYQQALGQGPQFIFQYYEEEERQRGNFPDRFSGHQFPNYSSELNVNALLLGDSALYLCASSLADNEQFFGPGTRLTVL.

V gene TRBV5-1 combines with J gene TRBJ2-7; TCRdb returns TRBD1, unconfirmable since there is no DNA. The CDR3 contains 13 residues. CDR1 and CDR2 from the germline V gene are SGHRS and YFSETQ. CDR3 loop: CASSLDGTGFLYF.

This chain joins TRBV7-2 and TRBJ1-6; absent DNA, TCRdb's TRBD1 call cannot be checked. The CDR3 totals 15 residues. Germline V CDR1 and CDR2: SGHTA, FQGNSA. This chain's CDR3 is CASSLDPGKNSPLHF.

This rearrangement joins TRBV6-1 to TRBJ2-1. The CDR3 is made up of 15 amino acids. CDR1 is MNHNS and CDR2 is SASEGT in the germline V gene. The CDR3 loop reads CASSPDVGSYNEQFF.

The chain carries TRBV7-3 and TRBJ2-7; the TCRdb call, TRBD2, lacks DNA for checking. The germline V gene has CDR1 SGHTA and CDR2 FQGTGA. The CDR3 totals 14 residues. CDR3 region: CASSLLGPSYEQYF.

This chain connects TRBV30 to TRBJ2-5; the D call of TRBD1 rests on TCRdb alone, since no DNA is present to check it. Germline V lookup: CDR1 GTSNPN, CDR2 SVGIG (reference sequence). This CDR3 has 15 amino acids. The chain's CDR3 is CAWSPPRKRGETQYF.

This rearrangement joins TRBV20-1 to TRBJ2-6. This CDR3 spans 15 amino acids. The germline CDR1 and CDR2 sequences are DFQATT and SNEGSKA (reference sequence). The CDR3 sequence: CGASSGSSGANVLTF.

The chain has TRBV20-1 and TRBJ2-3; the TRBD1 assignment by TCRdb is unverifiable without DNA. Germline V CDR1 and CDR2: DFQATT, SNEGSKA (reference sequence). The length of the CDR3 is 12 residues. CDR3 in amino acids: CSAPPFSDTQYF.

This chain's CDR3 is CASSETGGGNSEAFF. This chain links TRBV25-1 with TRBJ1-1; the TCRdb call, TRBD1, lacks DNA for checking. The CDR3 has 15 residues. Germline V gene sequence: CDR1 MGHDK, CDR2 SYGVNS.

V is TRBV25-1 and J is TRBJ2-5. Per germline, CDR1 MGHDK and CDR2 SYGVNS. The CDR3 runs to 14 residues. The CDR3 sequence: CASGEWFSQETQYF.

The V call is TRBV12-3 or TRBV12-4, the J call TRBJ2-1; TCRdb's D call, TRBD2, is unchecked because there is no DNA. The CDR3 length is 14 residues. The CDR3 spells CASRRGTSFDEQFF.

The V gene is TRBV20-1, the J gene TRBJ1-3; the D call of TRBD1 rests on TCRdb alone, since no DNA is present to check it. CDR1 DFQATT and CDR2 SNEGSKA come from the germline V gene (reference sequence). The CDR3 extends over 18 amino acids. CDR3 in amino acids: CSARETGTGSISGNTIYF.

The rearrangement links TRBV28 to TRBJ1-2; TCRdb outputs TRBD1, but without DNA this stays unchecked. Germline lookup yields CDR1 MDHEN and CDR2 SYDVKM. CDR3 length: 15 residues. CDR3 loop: CASSGTAVTHYGYTF.

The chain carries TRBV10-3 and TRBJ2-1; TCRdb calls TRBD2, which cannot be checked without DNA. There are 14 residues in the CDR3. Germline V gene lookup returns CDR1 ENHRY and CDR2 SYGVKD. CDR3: CANQAGGGWDEQFF.

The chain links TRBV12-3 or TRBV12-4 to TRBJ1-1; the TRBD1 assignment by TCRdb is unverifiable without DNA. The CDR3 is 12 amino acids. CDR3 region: CASSPLNTEAFF.

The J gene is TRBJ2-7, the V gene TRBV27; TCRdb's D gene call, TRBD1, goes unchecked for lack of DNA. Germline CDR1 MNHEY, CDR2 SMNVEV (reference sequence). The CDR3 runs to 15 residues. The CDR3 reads CASSLAGTGPYEQYF.

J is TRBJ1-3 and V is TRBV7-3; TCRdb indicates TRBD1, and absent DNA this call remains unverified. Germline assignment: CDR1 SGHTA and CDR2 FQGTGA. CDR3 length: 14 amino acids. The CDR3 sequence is CASSPGDSGNTIYF.

Here the CDR3 reads CASSLGFTNYGYTF. The chain links TRBV7-2 to TRBJ1-2. Germline assignment: CDR1 SGHTA and CDR2 FQGNSA. CDR3 length equals 14 residues.

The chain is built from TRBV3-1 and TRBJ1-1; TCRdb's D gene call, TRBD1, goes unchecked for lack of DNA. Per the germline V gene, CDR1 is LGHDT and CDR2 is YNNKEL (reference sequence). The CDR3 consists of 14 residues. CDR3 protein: CASGGDRENTEAFF.

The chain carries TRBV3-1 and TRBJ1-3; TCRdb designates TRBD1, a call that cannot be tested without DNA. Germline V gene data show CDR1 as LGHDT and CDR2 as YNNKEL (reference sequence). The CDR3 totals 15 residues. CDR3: CASSQTDRAGNTIYF.